What follows are 19 T cell receptor beta chains derived from one specimen sequenced in a study of blood T cells in healthy people across ages. PCR was performed a second time for roughly 7 to 12 cycles using a sample-barcoded 5' primer and a J-beta primer mix. TCRdb re-analysed the 5' RACE reads in MiXCR, keeping a single row per CDR3 protein. The sample lists approximately 800,000 distinct CDR3 sequences, roughly 64% occurring once. Sequenced: blood. All receptors derive from a man in his thirties or forties in good health.

This chain links TRBV20-1 with TRBJ2-7; no clear D. V was trimmed by 6 bases and J by 3 bases, leaving 18 bases between them. CDR3 length: 14 amino acids. Germline assignment: CDR1 DFQATT and CDR2 SNEGSKA (reference sequence). The CDR3 protein is CSARRVSAFYEQYF. Written as DNA, the CDR3 is TGCAGTGCAAGGAGAGTCTCAGCCTTCTACGAGCAGTACTTC.

The table lists this clonotype with a count of one. V gene TRBV7-8 combines with J gene TRBJ2-5, with 7 bases that match TRBD2. This CDR3 is 16 amino acids long. The junction had 10 bases not matched to a gene; V was cut back by 4 bases and J by 2 bases. The germline V gene has CDR1 SGHVS and CDR2 FQNEAQ. CDR3 coding DNA: TGTGCCAGCAGCTCACAGTCCGGACTAGGGCAAGAGACCCAGTACTTC. It specifies CASSSQSGLGQETQYF.

In this sample, this clonotype turned up a few times. This sequence joins TRBV6-1 and TRBJ2-7, with TRBD2 identical over 7 bases. The CDR3 length is 14 residues. The V segment lost 4 bases and the J segment 2 bases; nucleotides outside the gene matches: 5. Germline V gene sequence: CDR1 MNHNS, CDR2 SASEGT. Here the CDR3 reads CASSGEGLAYEQYF. The DNA for the CDR3 is TGTGCCAGCAGTGGGGAGGGACTTGCCTACGAGCAGTACTTC.

The rearrangement joins TRBV11-2 to TRBJ2-1; no clear D gene. Judging by the DNA end, TRBJ2-7 fits better; the J call may be wrong. Germline CDR1 and CDR2: SGHAT and FQNNGV. CDR3 length: 13 residues. The CDR3 sequence: CASNVQLLGEQYF. CDR3 DNA: TGTGCCAGTAACGTACAGTTGCTGGGTGAGCAGTACTTC.

Turning to this clonotype: One end of the junction does not line up with germline, which may come from a read error. The chain couples TRBV7-2 to TRBJ2-7; no clear D. This CDR3 is 13 amino acids long. From germline, CDR1 is SGHTA and CDR2 FQGNSA. CDR3 nucleotide sequence: TGTGCCAGCAGCGTAGCTCACAAATACGAGCAGTACTTC. Translation gives CASSVAHKYEQYF.

In its sample, this clonotype was seen once. V and J are TRBV2 and TRBJ2-1, with TRBD1 matching over 8 bases. V gave up 7 bases and J gave up 7 bases; unmatched junction bases: 12. CDR1 and CDR2 from the germline V gene are SNHLY and FYNNEI. The CDR3 runs to 15 residues. The CDR3 sequence is CASKLFRTGRNEQFF. As DNA, the CDR3 is TGTGCCAGCAAGTTATTTAGGACAGGGAGAAATGAGCAGTTCTTC.

This clonotype was seen only a few times. The CDR3 region has the DNA TGTGCCATCAAACCCGGGACAGGGGGCACTTACGAGCAGTACTTC. Protein product: CAIKPGTGGTYEQYF. The V and J genes are TRBV10-3 and TRBJ2-7; 12 positions match TRBD1. V shed 7 bases, J shed 4 bases, and the junction held 8 bases outside the gene matches. Per germline, CDR1 ENHRY and CDR2 SYGVKD. There are 15 residues in the CDR3.

The rearrangement joins TRBV20-1 to TRBJ2-1, with D uncertain. The J call is in doubt because the DNA end fits TRBJ2-7 better. Looked up from germline, CDR1 is DFQATT and CDR2 is SNEGSKA (reference sequence). This CDR3 is built from 15 residues. The CDR3 sequence is CSARAPGGIENEQYF. The DNA for the CDR3 is TGCAGTGCTAGGGCCCCAGGTGGGATTGAAAATGAGCAGTACTTC.

The chain joins TRBV28 to TRBJ2-3, with D hard to call. Trimming shortened V by 1 base and J by 6 bases, and 11 bases separated the two germline ends. Germline V gives CDR1 MDHEN, CDR2 SYDVKM. This CDR3 is built from 14 residues. CDR3 DNA: TGTGCCAGCAGTTTATTGCCCGAGCGTGATACGCAGTATTTT. It encodes CASSLLPERDTQYF.

This clonotype came up a few times. J is TRBJ2-5 and V is TRBV20-1; 7 bases align to TRBD1. In germline, CDR1 is DFQATT, CDR2 SNEGSKA (reference sequence). The length of the CDR3 is 13 residues. J lost 3 bases, V lost 6 bases, and 7 bases had no gene match. The CDR3 protein is CSAMGQIEETQYF. CDR3 nucleotides: TGCAGTGCGATGGGACAGATAGAAGAGACCCAGTACTTC.

This clonotype was recorded a few times. The CDR3 spells CASSLDLGLELPEQYF. In DNA, the CDR3 is TGTGCCAGCAGCTTAGATCTGGGGCTAGAGCTTCCCGAGCAGTACTTC. This chain uses TRBV11-2 with TRBJ2-4, with D tentatively TRBD1 (5 bases). The J call may be wrong; the DNA end is better matched by TRBJ2-7. From germline, CDR1 is SGHAT and CDR2 FQNNGV. The CDR3 totals 16 residues.

The chain joins TRBV27 to TRBJ2-1, with a tentative D call TRBD2 (5 bases). V lost 5 bases, J lost 4 bases, and 15 bases lay in between. The CDR3 spans 15 residues. Germline loops: CDR1 MNHEY, CDR2 SMNVEV (reference sequence). The CDR3 DNA sequence: TGTGCCAGCAGTAAGTTGAGGGATACTTACAATGAGCAGTTCTTC. It yields the protein CASSKLRDTYNEQFF.

The chain is built from TRBV10-3 and TRBJ1-1; possible D gene TRBD1, 5 bases. This CDR3 has 13 amino acids. The germline CDR1 and CDR2 sequences are ENHRY and SYGVKD. The germline V and J ends were trimmed by 3 bases and 7 bases, with 12 bases remaining between them. CDR3 DNA sequence: TGTGCCATCAGTGACCCCAAAAGGGGTGAAGCTTTCTTT. Translation gives CAISDPKRGEAFF.

The chain joins TRBV7-2 to TRBJ1-5; D gene ambiguous. V was pared by 2 bases and J by 6 bases, with 14 bases between. This CDR3 region has 15 residues. CDR1 and CDR2 from the germline V gene are SGHTA and FQGNSA. The CDR3 DNA reads TGTGCCAGCAGCTTACAAGGAACGGTGGCTCAGCCCCAGCATTTT. Translation gives CASSLQGTVAQPQHF.

The rearrangement joins TRBV28 to TRBJ2-4; 9 bases align to TRBD2. Judging by the DNA end, TRBJ2-7 fits better; the J call may be wrong. Germline CDR1 and CDR2: MDHEN and SYDVKM. This CDR3 region has 19 residues. In DNA, the CDR3 is TGTGCCAGCAGTTTGCCCGGGCTAGTCGGGAGCGGGAGGAGGAACGAGCAGTACTTC. It specifies CASSLPGLVGSGRRNEQYF.

This chain uses TRBV19 with TRBJ2-1, with D possibly matching TRBD2 (5 bases). The germline V and J ends were trimmed by 5 bases and 3 bases, with 14 bases remaining between them. The CDR3 covers 15 residues. Per the germline V gene, CDR1 is LNHDA and CDR2 is SQIVND (reference sequence). CDR3 coding DNA: TGTGCCAGTAGTGGAAGCGGAGGACTCTACAATGAGCAGTTCTTC. Translating gives CASSGSGGLYNEQFF. The full variable domain, rest sourced from reference TRBV19 and TRBJ2-1, is DGGITQSPKYLFRKEGQNVTLSCEQNLNHDAMYWYRQDPGQGLRLIYYSQIVNDFQKGDIAEGYSVSREKKESFPLTVTSAQKNPTAFYLCASSGSGGLYNEQFFGPGTRLTVL.

V usage is TRBV3-1 and J usage is TRBJ2-5, with 9 bases lining up with TRBD1. Per the germline V gene, CDR1 is LGHDT and CDR2 is YNNKEL (reference sequence). With V trimmed by 5 bases and J by 5 bases, 15 bases remained unmatched. The CDR3 runs to 17 residues. The CDR3 spells CASSYILRTGGRETQYF. In DNA, the CDR3 is TGTGCCAGCAGCTACATCCTCCGTACAGGGGGCCGGGAGACCCAGTACTTC.

In this sample, this clonotype turned up a few times. The chain links TRBV12-3 or TRBV12-4 to TRBJ1-2, with D possibly being TRBD1 (5 bases). V was trimmed by 6 bases and J by 4 bases, leaving 15 bases between them. The CDR3 covers 14 residues. CDR3 in amino acids: CASSTDSFGYGYTF. DNA of the CDR3: TGTGCCAGCAGCACAGACAGCTTTGGCTATGGCTACACCTTC.

This clonotype was counted only a few times. This chain links TRBV20-1 with TRBJ2-1; 7 bases match TRBD2. V was pared by 5 bases and J by 2 bases, with 9 bases of the junction left unmatched. The CDR3 is 15 amino acids. Germline-derived CDR1 and CDR2 are DFQATT and SNEGSKA (reference sequence). CDR3 loop: CSAAFAGAAYNEQFF. DNA for the CDR3: TGCAGTGCTGCGTTTGCGGGAGCCGCCTACAATGAGCAGTTCTTC.